The 13 T cell receptor beta chains presented below share a single source sample, sequenced in a study of blood T cell repertoires in COVID-19. The protocol was immunoSEQ multiplex PCR, while the TCRdb copy is restricted to in-frame clones and leaves out a portion. The sample carries 250,000 or so clones, approximately 81% recorded once. Material: peripheral blood. Receptors were obtained from a man aged 55 to 70 with acute or convalescent COVID-19.

The rearrangement uses TRBV19 and TRBJ1-5, with TRBD1 as a possible D gene (6 bases). The V gene's germline CDR1 is LNHDA and CDR2 SQIVND (reference sequence). V was pared by 7 bases and J by 1 base, with 17 bases between. This CDR3 has 16 residues. The CDR3 sequence is CASTLTGGLSNQPQHF. The CDR3 DNA sequence: TGTGCCAGTACCCTGACTGGGGGCTTAAGCAATCAGCCCCAGCATTTT.

CDR3 sequence reads: CASLDRDKNIQYF. The CDR3 DNA sequence: TGTGCCAGCCTAGACAGGGACAAAAACATTCAGTACTTC. J is TRBJ2-4 and V is TRBV27; TRBD1 matches 7 bases. Germline V CDR1 and CDR2: MNHEY, SMNVEV (reference sequence). The CDR3 has 13 residues. The V gene end was trimmed by 8 bases and the J gene end by 3 bases; junction bases not matched to a gene: 4.

The chain uses TRBV6-5 and TRBJ1-1; a possible D gene is TRBD1 (6 bases). This CDR3 contains 15 residues. Deletions cut 6 bases from V and 1 base from J, with 15 bases between. CDR1 MNHEY and CDR2 SVGAGI come from the germline V gene. The CDR3 coding sequence is TGTGCCAGCAGCCTAACGTTGACAGGGAACACTGAAGCTTTCTTT. Translated, it gives CASSLTLTGNTEAFF.

In this sample, this clone turned up a few times. The J gene is TRBJ2-2, the V gene TRBV6-5, with TRBD1 matching 7 bases. The V gene end was trimmed by 10 bases and the J gene end by 3 bases; junction bases not matched to a gene: 11. The CDR3 contains 15 residues. From germline, CDR1 is MNHEY and CDR2 SVGAGI. The CDR3 loop is CATPRRTGDTGELFF. The CDR3 region has the DNA TGTGCCACCCCCCGTCGGACAGGAGACACCGGGGAGCTGTTTTTT.

This clone showed up just once. V is TRBV2 and J is TRBJ1-6; TRBD1 might be the D (6 bases). The CDR3 has 14 residues. V was clipped by 11 bases and J by 2 bases, with 13 bases between them. CDR1 is SNHLY and CDR2 is FYNNEI in the germline V gene. The DNA for the CDR3 is TGTGCCTCCACAGGGTCCCCCTATAATTCACCCCTCCACTTT. Amino acids: CASTGSPYNSPLHF.

There are a few counts of this clone. The V and J genes are TRBV5-6 and TRBJ2-2; 11 bases map to TRBD2. V shed 1 base, J shed 5 bases, and the junction held 7 bases outside the gene matches. The germline V gene has CDR1 SGHDT and CDR2 YYEEEE. This CDR3 has 17 amino acids. Written as DNA, the CDR3 is TGTGCCAGCAGCTTGTTTCTAGCGGGAGGAAAAACCGGGGAGCTGTTTTTT. Translated, it gives CASSLFLAGGKTGELFF.

The chain joins TRBV12-3 or TRBV12-4 to TRBJ1-2, with TRBD1 as a possible D gene (5 bases). V lost 3 bases to trimming and J lost 13 bases, with 15 bases between them. The CDR3 is 12 amino acids. The CDR3 loop reads CASSFAGTGGTF. The CDR3 nucleotides are TGTGCCAGCAGTTTTGCAGGGACGGGAGGCACCTTC.

This clone was counted between two and nine times. This sequence joins TRBV18 and TRBJ2-7, with 8 bases fitting TRBD1. The length of the CDR3 is 15 residues. Germline V CDR1 and CDR2: KGHSH, LQKENI. J was trimmed by 3 bases and V by 3 bases; bases with no gene match: 7. The chain's CDR3 is CASSPATGDRYEQYF. The DNA for the CDR3 is TGTGCCAGCTCACCCGCGACAGGGGACCGCTACGAGCAGTACTTC.

The CDR3 coding sequence is TGTGCCAGCACCGGACTAGCGGGGGGCCACGAGCAGTACTTC. Its translation is CASTGLAGGHEQYF. The chain links TRBV2 to TRBJ2-7; TRBD2 agrees at 14 bases. Germline-derived CDR1 and CDR2 are SNHLY and FYNNEI. This CDR3 region has 14 residues. With 7 bases clipped from V and 5 bases from J, the junction kept 4 bases outside the gene matches.

The rearrangement uses TRBV11-2 and TRBJ1-2; 8 positions agree with TRBD1. V was pared by 5 bases and J by 3 bases, with 2 bases of the junction left unmatched. There are 13 residues in the CDR3. Germline values: CDR1 SGHAT, CDR2 FQNNGV. The CDR3 region has the DNA TGTGCCAGCAGCCCGGGACAGGACTATGGCTACACCTTC. It yields the protein CASSPGQDYGYTF.

This rearrangement joins TRBV18 to TRBJ1-1; 7 nucleotides align to TRBD1. CDR1 is KGHSH, CDR2 LQKENI, per germline. The V segment lost 1 base and the J segment 0 bases; nucleotides outside the gene matches: 5. The CDR3 consists of 16 residues. CDR3 in DNA: TGTGCCAGCTCACCACAGGGGGCGGCCATGAACACTGAAGCTTTCTTT. Its translation: CASSPQGAAMNTEAFF. The full variable domain, its missing parts supplied by reference TRBV18 and TRBJ1-1, is NAGVMQNPRHLVRRRGQEARLRCSPMKGHSHVYWYRQLPEEGLKFMVYLQKENIIDESGMPKERFSAEFPKEGPSILRIQQVVRGDSAAYFCASSPQGAAMNTEAFFGQGTRLTVV.

This rearrangement joins TRBV10-3 to TRBJ2-1; TRBD2 matches at 9 bases. V gave up 3 bases and J gave up 4 bases; unmatched junction bases: 4. The CDR3 sequence is 15 residues long. CDR1 and CDR2 from the germline V gene are ENHRY and SYGVKD. CDR3 nucleotide sequence: TGTGCCATCAGTGAAGGGACTAGCACATACAATGAGCAGTTCTTC. Translated: CAISEGTSTYNEQFF.

The chain combines TRBV19 with TRBJ2-7; D is perhaps TRBD1 (5 bases). Germline assignment: CDR1 LNHDA and CDR2 SQIVND (reference sequence). The CDR3 sequence is 14 residues long. V was clipped by 4 bases and J by 6 bases, with 16 bases between them. This chain's CDR3 is CASSNLTVTGEQYF. Here the CDR3 DNA reads TGTGCCAGTAGTAACCTGACAGTTACGGGCGAGCAGTACTTC.